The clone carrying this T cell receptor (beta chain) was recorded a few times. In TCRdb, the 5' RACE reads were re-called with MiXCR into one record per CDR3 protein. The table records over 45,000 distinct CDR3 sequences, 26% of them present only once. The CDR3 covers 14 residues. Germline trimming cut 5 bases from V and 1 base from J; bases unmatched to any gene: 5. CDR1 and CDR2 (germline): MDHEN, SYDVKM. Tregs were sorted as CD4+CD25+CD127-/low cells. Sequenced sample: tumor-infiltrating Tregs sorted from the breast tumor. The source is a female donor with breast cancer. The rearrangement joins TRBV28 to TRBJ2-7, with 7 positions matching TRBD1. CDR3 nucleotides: TGTGCCAGCAGTACACCGGGACAGTCCTACGAGCAGTACTTC. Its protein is CASSTPGQSYEQYF.